Below, one T cell receptor beta chain is given with its context. The target antigen is unknown. These data are taken from a study of T cell repertoires in cytomegalovirus infection. Study-wide context: Indicated by public TCR beta signatures were CMV infection and matching HLA type. Study observations and caveats: Across the ex vivo response, the dominant clonotypes were HLA-C-restricted CMV-specific TCR beta clonotypes. Carriers of CMV plus the relevant HLA were identified by cumulative public TCR beta family frequency.

TCRdb re-called the reads with MiXCR, one entry per CDR3 protein. The sample includes about 130,000 distinct CDR3 sequences, 20% to 30% of them seen just once. Sequenced material: PBMCs, sequenced either directly or after in vitro stimulation (not recorded which). This receptor was taken from a human donor in good health (CMV status not recorded). Some clones in this sample may be carry-over from other donors' samples.

Here the CDR3 DNA reads TGTGCCAGCAGCCTCGGGGGGGACAGCTACAATGAGCAGTTCTTC. Its translation is CASSLGGDSYNEQFF. V gene TRBV9 combines with J gene TRBJ2-1, with D perhaps matching TRBD2 (8 bases). Trimming left V 4 bases short and J 3 bases short, with 14 bases between. Germline V gene data show CDR1 as SGDLS and CDR2 as YYNGEE. This CDR3 is built from 15 residues.